The clone carrying this TCR beta chain has only a few counts. Calling Graves' hyperthyroidism stable meant ophthalmopathy did not progress within 18 months. The data originate from a study of T cells in Graves' hyperthyroidism and ophthalmopathy. The V gene end was trimmed by 1 base and the J gene end by 0 bases; junction bases not matched to a gene: 11. Per the germline V gene, CDR1 is SGHRS and CDR2 is YFSETQ. This CDR3 comprises 18 residues. Amplified TCR beta CDR3 regions derived from RNA transcripts. Primed by the HTBI set, a first-round RT-PCR was run on the TCR CDR3. TCRdb re-derived calls from the multiplex PCR reads in MiXCR, one entry per CDR3 protein. The sample lists around 440,000 distinct CDR3 sequences; less than 20% were seen once.

The TCR comes from a woman between 18 and 30 years old with Graves' hyperthyroidism. The sample comprised blood. This chain joins TRBV5-1 and TRBJ2-7; 9 nucleotides align to TRBD2. CDR3 nucleotide sequence: TGCGCCAGCAGCTTGATCTCTAGCGGGGAGCACCCCTCCTACGAGCAGTACTTC. Protein sequence: CASSLISSGEHPSYEQYF.